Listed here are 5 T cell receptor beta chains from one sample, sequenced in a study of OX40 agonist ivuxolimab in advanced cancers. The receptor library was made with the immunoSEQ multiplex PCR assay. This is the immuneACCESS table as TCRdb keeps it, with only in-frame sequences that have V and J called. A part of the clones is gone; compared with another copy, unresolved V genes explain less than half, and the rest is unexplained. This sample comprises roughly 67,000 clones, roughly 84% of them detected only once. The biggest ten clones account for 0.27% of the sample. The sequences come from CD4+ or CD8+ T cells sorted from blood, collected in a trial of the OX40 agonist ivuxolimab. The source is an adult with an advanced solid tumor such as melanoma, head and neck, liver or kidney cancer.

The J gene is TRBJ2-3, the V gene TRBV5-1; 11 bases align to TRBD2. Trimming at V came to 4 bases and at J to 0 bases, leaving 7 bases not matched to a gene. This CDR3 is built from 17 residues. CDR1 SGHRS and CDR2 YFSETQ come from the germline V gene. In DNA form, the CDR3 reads TGCGCCAGCAGCGGGCGTGGGACTAGCGGTAGCACAGATACGCAGTATTTT. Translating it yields CASSGRGTSGSTDTQYF.

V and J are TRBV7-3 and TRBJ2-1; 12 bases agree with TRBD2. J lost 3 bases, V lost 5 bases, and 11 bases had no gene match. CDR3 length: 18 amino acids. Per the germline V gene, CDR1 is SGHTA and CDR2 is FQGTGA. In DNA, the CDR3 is TGTGCCAGCAGCCTGACTAGCGGGAGTATAAGGGGCTACAATGAGCAGTTCTTC. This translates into CASSLTSGSIRGYNEQFF.

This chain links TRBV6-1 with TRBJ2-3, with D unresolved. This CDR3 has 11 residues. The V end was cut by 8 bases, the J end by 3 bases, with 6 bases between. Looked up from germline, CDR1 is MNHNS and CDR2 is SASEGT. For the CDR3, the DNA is TGTGCCAGCTCCTGGACAGATACGCAGTATTTT. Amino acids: CASSWTDTQYF.

The CDR3 reads CSAGSGETQYF. The CDR3 nucleotides are TGCAGTGCTGGGTCAGGGGAGACCCAGTACTTC. The chain couples TRBV20-1 to TRBJ2-5, with D maybe TRBD1 (5 bases). CDR1 DFQATT and CDR2 SNEGSKA come from the germline V gene (reference sequence). V gave up 5 bases and J gave up 5 bases, with 9 bases separating them. This CDR3 comprises 11 residues.

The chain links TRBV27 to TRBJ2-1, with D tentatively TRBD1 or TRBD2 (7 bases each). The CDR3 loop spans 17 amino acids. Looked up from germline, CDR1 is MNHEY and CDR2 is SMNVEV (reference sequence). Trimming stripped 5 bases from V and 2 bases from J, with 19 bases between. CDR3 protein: CASSRPPAGTAYNEQFF. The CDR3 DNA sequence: TGTGCCAGCAGTCGCCCTCCAGCGGGGACAGCCTACAATGAGCAGTTCTTC.